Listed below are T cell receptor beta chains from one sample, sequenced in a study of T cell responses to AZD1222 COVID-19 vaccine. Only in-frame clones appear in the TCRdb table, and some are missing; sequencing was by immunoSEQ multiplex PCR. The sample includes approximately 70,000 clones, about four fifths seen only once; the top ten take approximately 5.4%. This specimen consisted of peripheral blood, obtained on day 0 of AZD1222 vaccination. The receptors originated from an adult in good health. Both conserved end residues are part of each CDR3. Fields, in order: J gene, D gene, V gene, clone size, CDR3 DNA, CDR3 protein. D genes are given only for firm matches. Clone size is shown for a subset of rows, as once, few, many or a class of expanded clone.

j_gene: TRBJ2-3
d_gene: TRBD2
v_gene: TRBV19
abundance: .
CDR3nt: TGTGCCAGTACCGGAGGGACTAGAAGCACAGATACGCAGTATTTT
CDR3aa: CASTGGTRSTDTQYF

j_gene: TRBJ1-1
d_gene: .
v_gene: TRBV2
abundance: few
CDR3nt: TGTGCCAGCAGCCAGGGTGAGAACACTGAAGCTTTCTTT
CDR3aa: CASSQGENTEAFF

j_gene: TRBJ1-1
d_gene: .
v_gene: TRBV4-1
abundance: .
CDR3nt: TGCGCCAGCAGCCGGGGAGAATACATCCGGATCTTT
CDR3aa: CASSRGEYIRIF

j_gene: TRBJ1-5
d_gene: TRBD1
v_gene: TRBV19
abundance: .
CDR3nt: TGTGCCAGTACCCCGACAGGGGGCGGTCAGCCCCAGCATTTT
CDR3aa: CASTPTGGGQPQHF

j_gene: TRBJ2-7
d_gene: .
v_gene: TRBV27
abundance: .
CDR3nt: TGTGCCAGCAGTTTGACAGTGTCCTACGAGCAGTACTTC
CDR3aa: CASSLTVSYEQYF

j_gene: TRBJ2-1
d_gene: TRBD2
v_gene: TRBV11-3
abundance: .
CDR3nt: TGTGCCAGCAGCTCCGTAGCGGGGGGCCTTTCCTACAATGAGCAGTTCTTC
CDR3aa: CASSSVAGGLSYNEQFF

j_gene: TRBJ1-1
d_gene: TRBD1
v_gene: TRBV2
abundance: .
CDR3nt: TGTGCCAGCAGTGAAGGGGGGACAGGGCCTTCGACTGAAGCTTTCTTT
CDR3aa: CASSEGGTGPSTEAFF

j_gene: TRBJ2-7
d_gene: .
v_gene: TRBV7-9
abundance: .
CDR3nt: TGTGCCAGCACCCGAGAAGGGGGCGAGCAGTACTTC
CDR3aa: CASTREGGEQYF

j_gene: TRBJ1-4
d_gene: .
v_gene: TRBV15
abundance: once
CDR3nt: TGTGCCACCAGCAGAGAAAGGACAGAAAGTGAAAAACTGTTTTTT
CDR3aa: CATSRERTESEKLFF

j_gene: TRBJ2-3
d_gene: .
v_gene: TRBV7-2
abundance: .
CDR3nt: TGTGCCAGCAGCTTAAACGGCCCGCGCAGCACAGATACGCAGTATTTT
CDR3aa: CASSLNGPRSTDTQYF

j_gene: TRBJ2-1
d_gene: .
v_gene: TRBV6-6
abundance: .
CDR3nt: TGTGCCAGCAGTTATCGGGGCGGCGCGAGCAATGAGCAGTTCTTC
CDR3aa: CASSYRGGASNEQFF

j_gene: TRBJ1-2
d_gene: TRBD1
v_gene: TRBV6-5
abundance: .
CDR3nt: TGTGCCAGCACAGGGACAGCGGACCGTTATGGCTACACCTTC
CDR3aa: CASTGTADRYGYTF

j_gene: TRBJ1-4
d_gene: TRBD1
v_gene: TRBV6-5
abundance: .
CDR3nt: TGTGCCAGCAGTTCGGGACAGGCGATGTTTTTT
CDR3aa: CASSSGQAMFF

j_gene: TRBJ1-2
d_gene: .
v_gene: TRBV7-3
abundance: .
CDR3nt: TGTGCCAGCAGCTCGGGCAGAAATTCCCACTATGGCTACACCTTC
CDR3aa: CASSSGRNSHYGYTF

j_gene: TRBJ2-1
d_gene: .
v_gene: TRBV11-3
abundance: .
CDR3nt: TGTGCCAGCAGCTTAGATCTGGGGATGGGACTTTACAATGAGCAGTTCTTC
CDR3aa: CASSLDLGMGLYNEQFF

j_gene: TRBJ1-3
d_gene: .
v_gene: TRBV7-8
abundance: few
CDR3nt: TGTGCCAGCAGCTTCGGGCCCGGAGACACCATATATTTT
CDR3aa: CASSFGPGDTIYF

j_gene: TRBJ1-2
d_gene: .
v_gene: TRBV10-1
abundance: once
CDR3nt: TGCGCCACCAGGGAAGGGTCCGACGGCTACACCTTC
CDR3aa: CATREGSDGYTF

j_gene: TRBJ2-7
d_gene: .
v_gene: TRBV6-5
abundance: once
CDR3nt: TGTGCCAGCATGATCGGCTACGAGCAGTACTTC
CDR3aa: CASMIGYEQYF

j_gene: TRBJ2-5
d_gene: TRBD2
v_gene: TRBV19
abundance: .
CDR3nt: TGTGCCAGTAGTACGCGACTAGCGGGACAAGAGACCCAGTACTTC
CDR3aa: CASSTRLAGQETQYF

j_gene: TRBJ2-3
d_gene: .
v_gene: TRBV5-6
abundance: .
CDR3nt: TGTGCCAGCAGCTGGGGGTCCCACCCAGATACGCAGTATTTT
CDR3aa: CASSWGSHPDTQYF

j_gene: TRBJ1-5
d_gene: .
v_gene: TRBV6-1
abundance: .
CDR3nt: TGTGCCAGCAGTGAGGTTTCAATCTATAGCAATCAGCCCCAGCATTTT
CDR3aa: CASSEVSIYSNQPQHF

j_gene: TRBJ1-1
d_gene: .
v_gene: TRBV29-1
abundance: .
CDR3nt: TGCAGCGTTGAAGATGCTCGGATTGGGGGTGGGACTGAAGCTTTCTTT
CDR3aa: CSVEDARIGGGTEAFF

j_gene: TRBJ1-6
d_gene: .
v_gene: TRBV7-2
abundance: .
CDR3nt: TGTGCCAGCAGCCCTGACAGCCTCTATAATTCACCCCTCCACTTT
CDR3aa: CASSPDSLYNSPLHF

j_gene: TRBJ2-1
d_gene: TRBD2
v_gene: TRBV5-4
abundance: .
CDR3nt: TGTGCCAGCAGCTCGGGGACTAGCGGGTATAACAATGAGCAGTTCTTC
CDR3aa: CASSSGTSGYNNEQFF

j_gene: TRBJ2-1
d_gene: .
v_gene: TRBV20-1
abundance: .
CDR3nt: TGCAGTGCCAGTTCGGAAGTCGAGCAGTTCTTC
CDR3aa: CSASSEVEQFF

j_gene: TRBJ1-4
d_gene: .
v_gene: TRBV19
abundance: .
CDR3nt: TGTGCCAGTAGTGATTCGGGGCTTTCAAAGGGTCATGAAAAACTGTTTTTT
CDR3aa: CASSDSGLSKGHEKLFF

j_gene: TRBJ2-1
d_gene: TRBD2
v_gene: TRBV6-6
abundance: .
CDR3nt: TGTGCCAGCAGTGCAACTAGCGGGGTCTACAATGAGCAGTTCTTC
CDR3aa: CASSATSGVYNEQFF

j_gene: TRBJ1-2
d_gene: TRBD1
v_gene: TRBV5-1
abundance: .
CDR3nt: TGCGCCAGCAGCTTGGGACAGGGAGCCTCTAACACCTTC
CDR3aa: CASSLGQGASNTF

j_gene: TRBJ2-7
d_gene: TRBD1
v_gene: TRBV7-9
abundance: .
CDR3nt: TGTGCCAGCAGCCCCCGGGACAGTTTATACGAGCAGTACTTC
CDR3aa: CASSPRDSLYEQYF

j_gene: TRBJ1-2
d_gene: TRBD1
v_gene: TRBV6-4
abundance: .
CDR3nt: TGTGCCAGCAGTGTAGGACAGGGGGCTAACTATGGCTACACCTTC
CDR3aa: CASSVGQGANYGYTF

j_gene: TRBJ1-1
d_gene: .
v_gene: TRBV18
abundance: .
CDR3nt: TGTGCCAGCTCGCCCATCTTCGGCAGGGGACGAATGAACACTGAAGCTTTCTTT
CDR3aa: CASSPIFGRGRMNTEAFF

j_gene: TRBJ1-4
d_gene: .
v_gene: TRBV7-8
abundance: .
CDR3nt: TGTGCCAGCAGCCTAGAAGCAACTAATGAAAAACTGTTTTTT
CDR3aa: CASSLEATNEKLFF